This paragraph covers one T cell receptor beta chain sequence. Antigen: not known. These data belong to a study of cytomegalovirus exposure and HLA in healthy donors. Background on the study: Later, an analysis reported that the 95 to 150 validation repertoires had used the same platform as the approximately 600 first-cohort repertoires. General study findings and limits: Reported results showed that the classifier diagnosed cytomegalovirus status with high specificity and sensitivity.

Germline CDR1 reads SGHNT; CDR2 reads YYREEE (reference sequence). V dropped 0 bases and J dropped 1 base, with 7 bases sitting between them. This CDR3 contains 14 residues. Sequencing used immunoSEQ multiplex PCR; TCRdb keeps in-frame clones, though not all of them. The data hold some 100,000 clones, with around nine tenths observed a single time. The sequenced sample was PBMCs. This chain connects TRBV5-4 to TRBJ1-2; D gene ambiguous. The sequence came from a man aged 18-30 years in good health and CMV-seropositive. CDR3 residues: CASSLDGSNYGYTF. DNA for the CDR3: TGTGCCAGCAGCTTGGATGGCAGTAACTATGGCTACACCTTC. The complete variable domain, with remaining parts taken from reference TRBV5-4 and TRBJ1-2, reads ETGVTQSPTHLIKTRGQQVTLRCSSQSGHNTVSWYQQALGQGPQFIFQYYREEENGRGNFPPRFSGLQFPNYSSELNVNALELDDSALYLCASSLDGSNYGYTFGSGTRLTVV.